Included here is one T cell receptor (beta chain) sequence, with context. These data belong to a study of blood T cell repertoires in COVID-19. Trimming took off 5 bases at V and 2 bases at J, with 12 bases between the two ends. Germline-derived CDR1 and CDR2 are SGHAT and FQNNGV. The length of the CDR3 is 14 residues. TCRdb keeps only in-frame clones here, not all; method: immunoSEQ multiplex PCR. The sample lists under 200,000 clones, roughly 84% occurring once. The sequence derives from a man aged 60 to 69 who had recovered from COVID-19. The chain joins TRBV11-2 to TRBJ1-2; D is ambiguous. The sequenced sample consisted of PBMCs or T cells enriched from blood (not recorded which). CDR3 in DNA: TGTGCCAGCAGCCCTAGGGCGGGGAACTATGGCTACACCTTC. Amino acid sequence: CASSPRAGNYGYTF.